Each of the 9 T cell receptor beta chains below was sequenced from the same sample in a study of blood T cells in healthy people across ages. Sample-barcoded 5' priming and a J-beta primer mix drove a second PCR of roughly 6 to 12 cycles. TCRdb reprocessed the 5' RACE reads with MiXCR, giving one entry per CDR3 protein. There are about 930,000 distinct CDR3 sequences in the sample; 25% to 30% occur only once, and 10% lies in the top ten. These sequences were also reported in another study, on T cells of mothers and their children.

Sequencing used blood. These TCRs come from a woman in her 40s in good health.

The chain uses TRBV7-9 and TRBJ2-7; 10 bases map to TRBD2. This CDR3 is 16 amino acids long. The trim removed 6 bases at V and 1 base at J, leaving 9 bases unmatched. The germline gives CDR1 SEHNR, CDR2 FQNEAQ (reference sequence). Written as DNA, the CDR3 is TGTGCCAGCAGTCCTAGCGGGGGCCCACTATCCTACGAGCAGTACTTC. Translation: CASSPSGGPLSYEQYF.

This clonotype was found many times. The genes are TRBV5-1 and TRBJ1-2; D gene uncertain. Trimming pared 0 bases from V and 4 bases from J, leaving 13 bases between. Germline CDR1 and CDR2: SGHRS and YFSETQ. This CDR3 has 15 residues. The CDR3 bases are TGCGCCAGCAGCTTGGACGGGTCCAATTTCTATGGCTACACCTTC. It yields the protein CASSLDGSNFYGYTF.

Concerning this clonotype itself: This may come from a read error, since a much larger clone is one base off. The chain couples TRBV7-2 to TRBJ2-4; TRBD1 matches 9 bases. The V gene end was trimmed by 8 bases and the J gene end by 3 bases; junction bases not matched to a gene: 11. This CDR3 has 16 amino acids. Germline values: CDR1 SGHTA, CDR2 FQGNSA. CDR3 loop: CASGPFGTGLKNIQYF. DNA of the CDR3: TGTGCCAGCGGCCCATTCGGGACAGGGCTCAAAAACATTCAGTACTTC.

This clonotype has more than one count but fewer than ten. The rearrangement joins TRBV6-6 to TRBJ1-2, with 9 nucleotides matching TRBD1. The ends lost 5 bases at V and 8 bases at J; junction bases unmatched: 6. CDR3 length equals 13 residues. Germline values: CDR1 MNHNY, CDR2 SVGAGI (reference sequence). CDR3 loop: CASSPDRGKGYTF. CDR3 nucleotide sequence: TGTGCCAGCAGTCCGGACAGGGGAAAAGGCTACACCTTC.

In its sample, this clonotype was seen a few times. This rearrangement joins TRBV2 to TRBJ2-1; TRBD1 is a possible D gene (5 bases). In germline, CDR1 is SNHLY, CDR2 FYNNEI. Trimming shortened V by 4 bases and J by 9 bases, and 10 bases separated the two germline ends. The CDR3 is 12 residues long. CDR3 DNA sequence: TGTGCCAGCAGTGTAGGGGCGGTTGAGCAGTTCTTC. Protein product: CASSVGAVEQFF. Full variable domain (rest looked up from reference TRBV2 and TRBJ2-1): EPEVTQTPSHQVTQMGQEVILRCVPISNHLYFYWYRQILGQKVEFLVSFYNNEISEKSEIFDDQFSVERPDGSNFTLKIRSTKLEDSAMYFCASSVGAVEQFFGPGTRLTVL.

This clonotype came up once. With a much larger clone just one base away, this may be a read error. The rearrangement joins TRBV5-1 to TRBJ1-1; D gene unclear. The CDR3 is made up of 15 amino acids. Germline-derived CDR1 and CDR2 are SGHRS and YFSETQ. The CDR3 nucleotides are TGCGCCGGCAGCTTGGCCGGCGGTAGGTTGGCTGAAGCTTTCTTT. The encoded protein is CAGSLAGGRLAEAFF.

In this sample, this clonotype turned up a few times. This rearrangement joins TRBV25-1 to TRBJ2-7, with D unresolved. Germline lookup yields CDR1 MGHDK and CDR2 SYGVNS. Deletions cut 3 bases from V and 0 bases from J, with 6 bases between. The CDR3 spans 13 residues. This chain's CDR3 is CASSDPISYEQYF. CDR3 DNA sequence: TGTGCCAGCAGTGATCCGATCTCCTACGAGCAGTACTTC.

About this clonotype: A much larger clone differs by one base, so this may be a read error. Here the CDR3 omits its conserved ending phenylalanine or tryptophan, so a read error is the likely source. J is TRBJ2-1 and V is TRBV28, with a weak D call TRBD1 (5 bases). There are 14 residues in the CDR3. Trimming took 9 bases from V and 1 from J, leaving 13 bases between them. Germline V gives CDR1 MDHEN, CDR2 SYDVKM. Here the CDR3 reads CASRQGPSYNEQFV. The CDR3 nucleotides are TGTGCCAGTCGGCAGGGCCCTTCCTACAATGAGCAGTTCGTC.

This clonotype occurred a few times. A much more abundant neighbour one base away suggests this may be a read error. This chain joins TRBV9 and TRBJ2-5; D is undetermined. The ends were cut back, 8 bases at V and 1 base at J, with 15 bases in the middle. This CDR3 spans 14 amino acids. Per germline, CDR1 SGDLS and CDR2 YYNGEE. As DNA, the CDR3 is TGTGCCAGTAGCAGTAATATAGTCCAAGAGACCCAGTACTTC. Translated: CASSSNIVQETQYF.